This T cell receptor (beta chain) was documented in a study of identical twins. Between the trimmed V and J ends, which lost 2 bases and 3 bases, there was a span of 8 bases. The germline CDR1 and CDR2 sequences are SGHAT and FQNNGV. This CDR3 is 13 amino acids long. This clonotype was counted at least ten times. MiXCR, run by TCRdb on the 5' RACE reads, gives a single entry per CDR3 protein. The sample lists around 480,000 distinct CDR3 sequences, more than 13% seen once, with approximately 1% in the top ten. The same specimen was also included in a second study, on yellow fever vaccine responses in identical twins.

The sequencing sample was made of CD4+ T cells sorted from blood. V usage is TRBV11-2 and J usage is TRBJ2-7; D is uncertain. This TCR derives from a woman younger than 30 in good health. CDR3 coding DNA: TGTGCCAGCAGCTTACTAGGAATCTACGAGCAGTACTTC. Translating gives CASSLLGIYEQYF.